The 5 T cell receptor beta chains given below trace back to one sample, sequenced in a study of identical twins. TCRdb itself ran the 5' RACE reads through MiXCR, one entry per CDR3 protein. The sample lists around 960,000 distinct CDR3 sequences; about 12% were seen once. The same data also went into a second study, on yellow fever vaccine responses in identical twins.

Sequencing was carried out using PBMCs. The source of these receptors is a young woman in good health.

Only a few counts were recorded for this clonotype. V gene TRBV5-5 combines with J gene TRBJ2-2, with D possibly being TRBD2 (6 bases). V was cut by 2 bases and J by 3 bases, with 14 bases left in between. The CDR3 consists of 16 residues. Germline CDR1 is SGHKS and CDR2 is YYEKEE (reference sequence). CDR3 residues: CASSLGAGTYTGELFF. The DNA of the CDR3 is TGTGCCAGCAGCTTAGGCGCGGGGACGTACACCGGGGAGCTGTTTTTT.

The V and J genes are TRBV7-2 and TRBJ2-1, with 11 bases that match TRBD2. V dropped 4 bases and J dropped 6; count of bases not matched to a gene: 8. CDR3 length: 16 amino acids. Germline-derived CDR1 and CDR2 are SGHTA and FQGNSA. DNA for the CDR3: TGTGCCAGCAGCTCGACTCTAGCGGGAGGCTCCAATGAGCAGTTCTTC. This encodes CASSSTLAGGSNEQFF.

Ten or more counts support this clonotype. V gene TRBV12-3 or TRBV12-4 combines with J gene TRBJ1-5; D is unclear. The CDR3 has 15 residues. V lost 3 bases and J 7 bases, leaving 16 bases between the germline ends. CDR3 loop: CASSLAGGGIQPQHF. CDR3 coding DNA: TGTGCCAGCAGTTTGGCGGGTGGAGGGATCCAGCCCCAGCATTTT.

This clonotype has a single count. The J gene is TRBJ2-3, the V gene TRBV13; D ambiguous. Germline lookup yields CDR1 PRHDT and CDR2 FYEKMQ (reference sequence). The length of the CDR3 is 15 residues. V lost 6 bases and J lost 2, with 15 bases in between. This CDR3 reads CASSTGRGHTDTQYF. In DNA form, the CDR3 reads TGTGCCAGCAGTACCGGTAGAGGTCACACAGATACGCAGTATTTT.

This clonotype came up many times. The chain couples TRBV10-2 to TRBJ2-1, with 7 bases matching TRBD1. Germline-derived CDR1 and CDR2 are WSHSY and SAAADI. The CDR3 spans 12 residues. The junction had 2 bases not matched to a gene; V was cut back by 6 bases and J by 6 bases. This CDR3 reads CASSYRGNEQFF. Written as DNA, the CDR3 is TGCGCCAGCAGCTACAGGGGCAATGAGCAGTTCTTC.